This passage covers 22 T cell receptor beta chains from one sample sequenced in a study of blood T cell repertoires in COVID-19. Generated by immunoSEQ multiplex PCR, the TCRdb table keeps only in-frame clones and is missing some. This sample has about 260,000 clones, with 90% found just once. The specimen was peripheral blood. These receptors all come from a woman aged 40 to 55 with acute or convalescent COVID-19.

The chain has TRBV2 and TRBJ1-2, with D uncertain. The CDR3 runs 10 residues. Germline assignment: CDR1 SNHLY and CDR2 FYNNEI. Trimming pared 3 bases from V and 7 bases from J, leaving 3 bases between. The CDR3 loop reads CASSDSGYTF. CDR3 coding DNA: TGTGCCAGCAGTGACTCTGGCTACACCTTC.

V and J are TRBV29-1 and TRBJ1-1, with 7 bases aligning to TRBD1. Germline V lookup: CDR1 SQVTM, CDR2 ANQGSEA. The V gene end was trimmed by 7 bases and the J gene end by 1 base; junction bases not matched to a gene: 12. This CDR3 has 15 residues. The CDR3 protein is CSGAAQGTANTEAFF. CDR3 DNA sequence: TGCAGCGGAGCGGCACAGGGGACGGCGAACACTGAAGCTTTCTTT.

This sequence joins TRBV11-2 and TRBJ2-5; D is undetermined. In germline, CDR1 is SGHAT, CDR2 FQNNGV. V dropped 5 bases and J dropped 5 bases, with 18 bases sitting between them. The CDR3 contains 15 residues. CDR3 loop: CASSTDHATRETQYF. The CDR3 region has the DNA TGTGCCAGCAGCACAGACCATGCGACCAGGGAGACCCAGTACTTC.

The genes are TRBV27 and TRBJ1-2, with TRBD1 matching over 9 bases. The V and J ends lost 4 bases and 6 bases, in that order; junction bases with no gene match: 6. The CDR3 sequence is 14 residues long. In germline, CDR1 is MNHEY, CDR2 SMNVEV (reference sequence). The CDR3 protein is CASSSGQGWDGYTF. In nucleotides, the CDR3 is TGTGCCAGCAGTTCAGGACAGGGGTGGGATGGCTACACCTTC.

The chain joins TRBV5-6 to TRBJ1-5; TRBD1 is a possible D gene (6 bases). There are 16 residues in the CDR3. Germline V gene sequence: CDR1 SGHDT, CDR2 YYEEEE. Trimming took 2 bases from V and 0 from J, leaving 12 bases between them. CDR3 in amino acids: CASSLGGVISNQPQHF. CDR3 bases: TGTGCCAGCAGCTTAGGGGGGGTGATTAGCAATCAGCCCCAGCATTTT.

This CDR3 reads CASSQPNLRDRGRRGEVTEAFF. In nucleotides, the CDR3 is TGCGCCAGCAGCCAACCCAACCTCCGGGACAGGGGGCGCCGGGGTGAGGTCACTGAAGCTTTCTTT. The chain joins TRBV4-1 to TRBJ1-1, with 12 nucleotides matching TRBD1. Unmatched junction bases numbered 23, after V lost 2 bases and J lost 4 bases. Germline CDR1 reads MGHRA; CDR2 reads YSYEKL. The CDR3 extends over 22 amino acids.

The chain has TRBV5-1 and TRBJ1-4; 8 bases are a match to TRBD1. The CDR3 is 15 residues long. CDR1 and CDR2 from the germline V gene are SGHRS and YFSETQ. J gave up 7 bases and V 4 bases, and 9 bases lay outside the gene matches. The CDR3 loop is CASSQQGVTSEKLFF. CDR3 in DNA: TGCGCCAGCAGCCAACAGGGGGTCACATCTGAAAAACTGTTTTTT.

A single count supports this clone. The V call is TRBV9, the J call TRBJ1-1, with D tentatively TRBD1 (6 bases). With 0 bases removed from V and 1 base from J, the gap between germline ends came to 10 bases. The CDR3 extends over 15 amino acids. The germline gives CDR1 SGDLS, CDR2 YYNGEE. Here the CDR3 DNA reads TGTGCCAGCAGCGTAGGCGGGGGCCAGAACACTGAAGCTTTCTTT. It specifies CASSVGGGQNTEAFF. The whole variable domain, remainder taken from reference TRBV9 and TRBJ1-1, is DSGVTQTPKHLITATGQRVTLRCSPRSGDLSVYWYQQSLDQGLQFLIQYYNGEERAKGNILERFSAQQFPDLHSELNLSSLELGDSALYFCASSVGGGQNTEAFFGQGTRLTVV.

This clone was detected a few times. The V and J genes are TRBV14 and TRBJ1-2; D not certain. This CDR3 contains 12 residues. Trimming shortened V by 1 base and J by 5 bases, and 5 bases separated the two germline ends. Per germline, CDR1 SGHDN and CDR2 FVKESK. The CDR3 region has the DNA TGTGCCAGCAGCCAAGGAGGGTATGGCTACACCTTC. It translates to CASSQGGYGYTF.

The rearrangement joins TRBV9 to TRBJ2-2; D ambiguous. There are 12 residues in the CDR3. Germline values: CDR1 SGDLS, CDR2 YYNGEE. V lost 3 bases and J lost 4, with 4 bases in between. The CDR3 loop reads CASSELTGELFF. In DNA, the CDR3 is TGTGCCAGCAGCGAGCTCACCGGGGAGCTGTTTTTT.

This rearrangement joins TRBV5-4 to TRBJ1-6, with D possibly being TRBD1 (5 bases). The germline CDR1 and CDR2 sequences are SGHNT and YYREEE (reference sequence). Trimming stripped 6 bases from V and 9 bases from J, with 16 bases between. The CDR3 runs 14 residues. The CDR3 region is CASTSRGQGSPLHF. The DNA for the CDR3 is TGTGCCAGCACCTCCCGTGGGCAGGGTTCACCCCTCCACTTT.

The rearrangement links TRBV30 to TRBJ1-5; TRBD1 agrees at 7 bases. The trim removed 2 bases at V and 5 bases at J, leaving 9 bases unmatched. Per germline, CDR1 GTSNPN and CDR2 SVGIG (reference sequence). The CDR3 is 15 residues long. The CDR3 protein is CAWSPSQGSHQPQHF. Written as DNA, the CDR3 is TGTGCCTGGAGTCCCTCACAGGGGTCCCATCAGCCCCAGCATTTT.

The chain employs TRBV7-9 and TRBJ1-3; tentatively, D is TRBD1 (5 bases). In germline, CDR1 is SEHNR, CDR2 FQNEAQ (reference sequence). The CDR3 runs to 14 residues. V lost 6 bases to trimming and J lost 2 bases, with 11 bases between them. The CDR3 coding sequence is TGTGCCAGCAGAAGTCAGGGAACTGGAAACACCATATATTTT. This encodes CASRSQGTGNTIYF.

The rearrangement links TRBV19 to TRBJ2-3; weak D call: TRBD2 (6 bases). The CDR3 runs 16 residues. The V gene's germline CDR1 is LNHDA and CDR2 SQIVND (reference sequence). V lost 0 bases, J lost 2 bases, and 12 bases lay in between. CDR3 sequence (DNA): TGTGCCAGTAGTATAGACGATGCGGGGATCACAGATACGCAGTATTTT. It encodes CASSIDDAGITDTQYF.

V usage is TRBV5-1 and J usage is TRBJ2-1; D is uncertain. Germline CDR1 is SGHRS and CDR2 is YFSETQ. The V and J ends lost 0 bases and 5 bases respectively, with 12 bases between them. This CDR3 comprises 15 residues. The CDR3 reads CASSLGPITNNEQFF. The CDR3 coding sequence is TGCGCCAGCAGCTTGGGACCGATAACTAACAATGAGCAGTTCTTC.

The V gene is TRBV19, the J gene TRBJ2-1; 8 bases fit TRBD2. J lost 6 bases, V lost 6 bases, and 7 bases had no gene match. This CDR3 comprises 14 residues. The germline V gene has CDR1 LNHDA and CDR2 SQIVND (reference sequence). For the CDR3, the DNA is TGTGCCAGTAGCGGAGGGCGGGGGGCCAATGAGCAGTTCTTC. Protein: CASSGGRGANEQFF.

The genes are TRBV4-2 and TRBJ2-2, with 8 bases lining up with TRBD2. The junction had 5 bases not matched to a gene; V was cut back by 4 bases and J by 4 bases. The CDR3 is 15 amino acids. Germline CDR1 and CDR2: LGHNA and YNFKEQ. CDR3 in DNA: TGTGCCAGCAGCCGGGACGGGGGGGTCACCGGGGAGCTGTTTTTT. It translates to CASSRDGGVTGELFF.

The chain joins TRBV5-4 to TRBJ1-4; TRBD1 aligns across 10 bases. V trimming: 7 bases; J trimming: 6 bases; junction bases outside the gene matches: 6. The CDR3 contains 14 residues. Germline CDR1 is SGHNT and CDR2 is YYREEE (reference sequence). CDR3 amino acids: CASGTGTGDEKLFF. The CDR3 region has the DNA TGTGCCAGCGGCACCGGGACAGGGGATGAAAAACTGTTTTTT.

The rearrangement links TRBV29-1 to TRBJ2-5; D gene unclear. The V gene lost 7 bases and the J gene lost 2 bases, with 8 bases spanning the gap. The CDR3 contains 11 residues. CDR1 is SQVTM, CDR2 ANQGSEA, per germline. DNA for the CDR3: TGCAGCGCGACACAACAAGAGACCCAGTACTTC. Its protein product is CSATQQETQYF.

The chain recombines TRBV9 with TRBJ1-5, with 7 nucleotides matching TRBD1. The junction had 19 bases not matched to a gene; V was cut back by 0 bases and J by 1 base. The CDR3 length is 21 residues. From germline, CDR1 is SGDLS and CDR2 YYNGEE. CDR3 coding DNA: TGTGCCAGCAGCGTAGGGGCGCCGGGACAGTACAGGAGATCGAGCAATCAGCCCCAGCATTTT. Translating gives CASSVGAPGQYRRSSNQPQHF.

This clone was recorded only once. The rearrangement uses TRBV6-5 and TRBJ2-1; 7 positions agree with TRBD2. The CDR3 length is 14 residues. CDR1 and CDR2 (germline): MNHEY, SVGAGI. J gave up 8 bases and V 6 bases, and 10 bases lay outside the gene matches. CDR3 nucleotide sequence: TGTGCCAGCAGCGATCCCGGGGGGAGACATGAGCAGTTCTTC. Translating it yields CASSDPGGRHEQFF.

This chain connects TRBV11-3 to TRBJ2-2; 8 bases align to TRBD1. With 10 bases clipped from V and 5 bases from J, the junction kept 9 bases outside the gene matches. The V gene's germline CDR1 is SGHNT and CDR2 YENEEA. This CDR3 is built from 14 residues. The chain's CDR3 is CANTTGGRTGELFF. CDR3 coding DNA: TGTGCCAACACCACAGGGGGACGAACCGGGGAGCTGTTTTTT.